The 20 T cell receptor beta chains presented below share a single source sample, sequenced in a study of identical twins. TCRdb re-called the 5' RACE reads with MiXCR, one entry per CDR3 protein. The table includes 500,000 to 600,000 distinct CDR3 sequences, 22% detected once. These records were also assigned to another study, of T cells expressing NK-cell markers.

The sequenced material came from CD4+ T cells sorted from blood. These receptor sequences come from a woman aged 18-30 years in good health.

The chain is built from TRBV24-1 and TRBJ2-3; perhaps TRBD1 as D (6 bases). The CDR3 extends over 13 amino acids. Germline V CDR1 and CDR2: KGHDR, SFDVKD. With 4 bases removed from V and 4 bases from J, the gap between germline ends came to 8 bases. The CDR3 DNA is TGTGCCACCAGTGAATCAGGGGCAGATACGCAGTATTTT. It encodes CATSESGADTQYF.

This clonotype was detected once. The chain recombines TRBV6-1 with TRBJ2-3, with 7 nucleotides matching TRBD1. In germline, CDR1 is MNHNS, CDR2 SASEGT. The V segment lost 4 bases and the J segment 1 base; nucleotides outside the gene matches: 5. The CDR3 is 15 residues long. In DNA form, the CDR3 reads TGTGCCAGCAGTGTCTATGGGACAGGCACAGATACGCAGTATTTT. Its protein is CASSVYGTGTDTQYF.

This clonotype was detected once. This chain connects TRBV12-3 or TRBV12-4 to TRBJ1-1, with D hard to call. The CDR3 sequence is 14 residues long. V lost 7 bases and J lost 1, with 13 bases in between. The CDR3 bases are TGTGCCAGCACCGAGGGAGGGTCGAACACTGAAGCTTTCTTT. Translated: CASTEGGSNTEAFF.

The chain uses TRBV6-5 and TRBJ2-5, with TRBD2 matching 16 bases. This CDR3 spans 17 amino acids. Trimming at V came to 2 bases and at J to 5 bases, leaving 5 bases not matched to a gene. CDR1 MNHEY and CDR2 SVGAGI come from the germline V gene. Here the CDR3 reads CASSYRGLAGGRETQYF. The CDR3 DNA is TGTGCCAGCAGTTACAGGGGACTAGCGGGGGGGCGGGAGACCCAGTACTTC.

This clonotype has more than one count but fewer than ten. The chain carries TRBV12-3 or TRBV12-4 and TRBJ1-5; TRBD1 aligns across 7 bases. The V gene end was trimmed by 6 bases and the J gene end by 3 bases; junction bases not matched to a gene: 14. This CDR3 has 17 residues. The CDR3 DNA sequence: TGTGCCAGCAGCCCAGCTCACAGGGGACCCAACAATCAGCCCCAGCATTTT. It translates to CASSPAHRGPNNQPQHF.

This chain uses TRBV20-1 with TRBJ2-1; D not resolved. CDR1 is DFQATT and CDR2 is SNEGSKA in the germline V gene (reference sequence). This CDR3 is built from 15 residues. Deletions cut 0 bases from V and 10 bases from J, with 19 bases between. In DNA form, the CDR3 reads TGCAGTGCTAGAGATTCAAGGCGGACCCTACGGGAGCAGTTCTTC. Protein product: CSARDSRRTLREQFF.

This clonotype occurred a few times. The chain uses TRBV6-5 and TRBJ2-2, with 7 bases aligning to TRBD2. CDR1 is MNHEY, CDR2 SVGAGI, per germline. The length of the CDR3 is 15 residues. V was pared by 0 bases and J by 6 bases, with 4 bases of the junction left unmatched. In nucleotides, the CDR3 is TGTGCCAGCAGTTACTCGGCTAGCGGTCCCGGGGAGCTGTTTTTT. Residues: CASSYSASGPGELFF.

CDR3 protein: CASSVGTSNTEAFF. The CDR3, as DNA: TGCGCCAGCAGCGTCGGGACATCAAACACTGAAGCTTTCTTT. This chain joins TRBV5-1 and TRBJ1-1; maybe TRBD1 (6 bases). Germline lookup yields CDR1 SGHRS and CDR2 YFSETQ. V was cut by 4 bases and J by 2 bases, with 12 bases left in between. The CDR3 is 14 residues long.

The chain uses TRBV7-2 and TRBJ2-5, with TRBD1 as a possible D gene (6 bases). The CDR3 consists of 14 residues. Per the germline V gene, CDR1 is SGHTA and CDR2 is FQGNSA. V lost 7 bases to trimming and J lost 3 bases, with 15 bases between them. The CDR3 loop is CASTLNPGEETQYF. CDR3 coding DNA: TGTGCCAGCACCTTGAACCCAGGGGAAGAGACCCAGTACTTC. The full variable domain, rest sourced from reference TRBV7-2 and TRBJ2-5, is GAGVSQSPSNKVTEKGKDVELRCDPISGHTALYWYRQSLGQGLEFLIYFQGNSAPDKSGLPSDRFSAERTGGSVSTLTIQRTQQEDSAVYLCASTLNPGEETQYFGPGTRLLVL.

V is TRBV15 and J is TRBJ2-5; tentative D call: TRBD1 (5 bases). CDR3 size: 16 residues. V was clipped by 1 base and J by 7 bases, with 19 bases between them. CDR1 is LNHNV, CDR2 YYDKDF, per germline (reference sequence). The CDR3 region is CATSRAQGAKFGTQYF. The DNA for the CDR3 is TGTGCCACCAGCAGAGCGCAAGGGGCGAAATTCGGGACCCAGTACTTC. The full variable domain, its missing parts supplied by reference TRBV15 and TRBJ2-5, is DAMVIQNPRYQVTQFGKPVTLSCSQTLNHNVMYWYQQKSSQAPKLLFHYYDKDFNNEADTPDNFQSRRPNTSFCFLDIRSPGLGDTAMYLCATSRAQGAKFGTQYFGPGTRLLVL.

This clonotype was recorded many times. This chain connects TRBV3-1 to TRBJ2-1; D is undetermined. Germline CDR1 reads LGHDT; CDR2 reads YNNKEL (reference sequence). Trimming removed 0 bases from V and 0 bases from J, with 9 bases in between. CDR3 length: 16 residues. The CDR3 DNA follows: TGTGCCAGCAGCCAAGATACCGTAAGCTCCTACAATGAGCAGTTCTTC. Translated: CASSQDTVSSYNEQFF.

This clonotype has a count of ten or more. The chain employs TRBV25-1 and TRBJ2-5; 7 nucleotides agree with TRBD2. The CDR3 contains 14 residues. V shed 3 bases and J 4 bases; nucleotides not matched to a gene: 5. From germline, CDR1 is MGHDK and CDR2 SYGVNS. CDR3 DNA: TGTGCCAGCAGTGATGGCGGGAGAGTAGAGACCCAGTACTTC. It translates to CASSDGGRVETQYF.

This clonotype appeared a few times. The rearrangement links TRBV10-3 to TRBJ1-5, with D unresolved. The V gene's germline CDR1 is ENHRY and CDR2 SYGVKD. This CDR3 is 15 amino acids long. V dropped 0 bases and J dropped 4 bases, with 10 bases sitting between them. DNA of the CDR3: TGTGCCATCAGTGAGTCGTTGCCGGGAAATCAGCCCCAGCATTTT. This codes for CAISESLPGNQPQHF.

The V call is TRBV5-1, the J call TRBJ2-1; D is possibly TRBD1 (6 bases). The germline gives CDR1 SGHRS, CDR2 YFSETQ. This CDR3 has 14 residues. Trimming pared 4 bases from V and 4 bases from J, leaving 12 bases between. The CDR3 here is CASSGDRSYNEQFF. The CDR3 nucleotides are TGCGCCAGCAGCGGTGACAGGTCATACAATGAGCAGTTCTTC.

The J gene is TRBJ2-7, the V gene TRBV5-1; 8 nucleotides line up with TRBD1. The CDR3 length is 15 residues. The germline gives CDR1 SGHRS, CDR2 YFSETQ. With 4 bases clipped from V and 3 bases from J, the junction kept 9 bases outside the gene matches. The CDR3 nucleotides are TGCGCCAGCAGCCTTGGACAGGGTCGGTTCTACGAGCAGTACTTC. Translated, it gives CASSLGQGRFYEQYF.

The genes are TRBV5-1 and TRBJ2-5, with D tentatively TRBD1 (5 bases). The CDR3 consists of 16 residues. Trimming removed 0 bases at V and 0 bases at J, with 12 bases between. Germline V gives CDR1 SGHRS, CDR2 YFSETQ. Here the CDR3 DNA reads TGCGCCAGCAGCTTGGGGGGCCAAGCGTACCAAGAGACCCAGTACTTC. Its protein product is CASSLGGQAYQETQYF.

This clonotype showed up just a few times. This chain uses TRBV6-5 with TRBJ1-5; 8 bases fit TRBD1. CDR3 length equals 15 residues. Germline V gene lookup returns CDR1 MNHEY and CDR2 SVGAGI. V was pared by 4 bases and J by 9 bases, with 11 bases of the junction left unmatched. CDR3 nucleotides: TGTGCCAGCAGTTGGCAGGGGGCTAATGGAGGGCCCCAGCATTTT. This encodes CASSWQGANGGPQHF.

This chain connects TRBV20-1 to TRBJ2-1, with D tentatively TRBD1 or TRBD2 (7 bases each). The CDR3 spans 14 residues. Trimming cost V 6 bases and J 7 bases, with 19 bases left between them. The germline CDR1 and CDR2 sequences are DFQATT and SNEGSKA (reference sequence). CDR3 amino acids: CSARAGGAVNEQFF. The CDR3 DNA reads TGCAGTGCCCGAGCAGGGGGGGCGGTAAATGAGCAGTTCTTC.

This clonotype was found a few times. The CDR3 nucleotides read TGTGCCACCCGGCGGCTAGCGGGAGCCAATGAGCAGTTCTTC. Translating gives CATRRLAGANEQFF. This chain links TRBV4-2 with TRBJ2-1, with 10 bases aligning to TRBD2. The germline gives CDR1 LGHNA, CDR2 YNFKEQ. This CDR3 has 14 residues. V was clipped by 10 bases and J by 6 bases; unmatched bases: 9.

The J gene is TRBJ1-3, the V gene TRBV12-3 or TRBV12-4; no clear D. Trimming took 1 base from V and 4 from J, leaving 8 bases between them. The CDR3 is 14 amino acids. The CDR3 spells CASSLEGLGNTIYF. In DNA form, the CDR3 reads TGTGCCAGCAGTTTAGAAGGGTTAGGAAACACCATATATTTT.